Listed here are 18 T cell receptor beta chains from one sample, sequenced in a study of T cells in narcolepsy. The repertoire was sequenced with immunoSEQ multiplex PCR; TCRdb's copy has only in-frame clones and lacks some. The sample lists 34,000 or so clones, under 85% occurring once. The sequenced sample was memory (CD45RA-) CD4+ T cells from blood. The receptors here all came from a human donor in good health.

V usage is TRBV5-1 and J usage is TRBJ2-6, with 10 bases identical to TRBD2. Germline CDR1 is SGHRS and CDR2 is YFSETQ. This CDR3 is 17 amino acids long. V gave up 5 bases and J gave up 0 bases; unmatched junction bases: 5. The CDR3 sequence is CASRPSSGGSGANVLTF. CDR3 sequence (DNA): TGCGCCAGCAGACCTTCTAGCGGGGGCTCTGGGGCCAACGTCCTGACTTTC.

V is TRBV19 and J is TRBJ2-1; 11 bases are a match to TRBD1. Losses at the gene ends were 6 bases for V and 5 bases for J; bases not matched to a gene: 12. CDR3 size: 17 residues. Germline lookup yields CDR1 LNHDA and CDR2 SQIVND (reference sequence). Written as DNA, the CDR3 is TGTGCCAGTAGAAAGGACAGGGGGCAAGGTCGAAACAATGAGCAGTTCTTC. Amino acid sequence: CASRKDRGQGRNNEQFF.

The chain has TRBV6-5 and TRBJ2-3; D is tentatively TRBD1 or TRBD2 (7 bases each). The V gene lost 5 bases and the J gene lost 5 bases, with 17 bases spanning the gap. The length of the CDR3 is 15 residues. The germline gives CDR1 MNHEY, CDR2 SVGAGI. The chain's CDR3 is CASSNRGGLGDTQYF. The CDR3 nucleotides read TGTGCCAGCAGTAACAGGGGAGGGTTGGGAGATACGCAGTATTTT.

This rearrangement joins TRBV27 to TRBJ1-3; 9 bases fit TRBD1. Germline V CDR1 and CDR2: MNHEY, SMNVEV (reference sequence). Trimming removed 5 bases from V and 1 base from J; junction bases left unmatched: 6. The CDR3 sequence is 16 residues long. CDR3 nucleotide sequence: TGTGCCAGCAGTGATACCGGGACAGGGTCTGGAAACACCATATATTTT. It encodes CASSDTGTGSGNTIYF.

The chain recombines TRBV6-1 with TRBJ1-1; no reliable D call. Germline V gene lookup returns CDR1 MNHNS and CDR2 SASEGT. V lost 5 bases and J lost 6, with 16 bases in between. The CDR3 is 14 amino acids. The CDR3 nucleotides read TGTGCCAGCAGTACAAGTAGACGAGGCCCTGAAGCTTTCTTT. Amino acids: CASSTSRRGPEAFF.

This clone occurred a few times. This chain connects TRBV21-1 to TRBJ1-1; TRBD1 is taken as the D call from the table, unchecked against the DNA. TRBV21-1 is listed as a pseudogene. This CDR3 has 14 amino acids. CDR3 DNA sequence: TGTGCCAGCAGCAAACCTGGGGGCCGGACTGAAGCTTTCTTT. Translated, it gives CASSKPGGRTEAFF.

The chain combines TRBV2 with TRBJ2-1; 8 positions agree with TRBD2. CDR3 length: 15 residues. CDR1 SNHLY and CDR2 FYNNEI come from the germline V gene. J was trimmed by 0 bases and V by 6 bases; bases with no gene match: 4. Written as DNA, the CDR3 is TGTGCCAGCAGGGCGGGAGGCCCCTCCTACAATGAGCAGTTCTTC. Translating it yields CASRAGGPSYNEQFF.

The rearrangement links TRBV11-3 to TRBJ2-5; D uncertain. The V gene's germline CDR1 is SGHNT and CDR2 YENEEA. Trimming pared 3 bases from V and 1 base from J, leaving 6 bases between. The CDR3 is 13 residues long. The chain's CDR3 is CASSLNGQETQYF. CDR3 DNA sequence: TGTGCCAGCAGCTTGAACGGCCAAGAGACCCAGTACTTC.

The chain recombines TRBV6-1 with TRBJ1-2; D uncertain. The CDR3 length is 12 residues. In germline, CDR1 is MNHNS, CDR2 SASEGT. V gave up 7 bases and J gave up 4 bases, with 10 bases separating them. This chain's CDR3 is CASKEQLYGYTF. As DNA, the CDR3 is TGTGCCAGCAAAGAACAGCTCTATGGCTACACCTTC.

The chain has TRBV19 and TRBJ1-4; D may be TRBD1 (6 bases). Trimming stripped 6 bases from V and 3 bases from J, with 20 bases between. The CDR3 loop spans 17 amino acids. Germline V gene sequence: CDR1 LNHDA, CDR2 SQIVND (reference sequence). The DNA of the CDR3 is TGTGCCAGTAGCCTCTATAGAACAGGGCGGGCTAATGAAAAACTGTTTTTT. Protein sequence: CASSLYRTGRANEKLFF.

The chain is built from TRBV27 and TRBJ1-1, with D tentatively TRBD1 (6 bases). This CDR3 spans 14 amino acids. Looked up from germline, CDR1 is MNHEY and CDR2 is SMNVEV (reference sequence). Trimming removed 4 bases at V and 3 bases at J, with 12 bases between. The chain's CDR3 is CASSSPGQYTEAFF. DNA of the CDR3: TGTGCCAGCAGTTCCCCGGGACAATACACTGAAGCTTTCTTT.

This sequence joins TRBV6-5 and TRBJ2-1; D is perhaps TRBD2 (5 bases). Trimming removed 7 bases from V and 5 bases from J, with 12 bases in between. The CDR3 totals 13 residues. Germline V lookup: CDR1 MNHEY, CDR2 SVGAGI. CDR3 nucleotide sequence: TGTGCCAGCAAGGAGCGGAAGAACAATGAGCAGTTCTTC. This gives the protein CASKERKNNEQFF.

The chain carries TRBV18 and TRBJ1-1; D gene unclear. CDR1 is KGHSH, CDR2 LQKENI, per germline. V gave up 1 base and J gave up 2 bases, with 5 bases separating them. The CDR3 sequence is 13 residues long. In DNA, the CDR3 is TGTGCCAGCTCACCACAGATAAACACTGAAGCTTTCTTT. Translation gives CASSPQINTEAFF.

The rearrangement uses TRBV6-1 and TRBJ2-1; D possibly corresponds to TRBD1 (5 bases). The germline V gene has CDR1 MNHNS and CDR2 SASEGT. This CDR3 is built from 14 residues. V was cut by 4 bases and J by 2 bases, with 9 bases left in between. CDR3 DNA sequence: TGTGCCAGCAGTGGACAGAAGACCTACAATGAGCAGTTCTTC. This sequence encodes CASSGQKTYNEQFF.

The chain couples TRBV5-4 to TRBJ2-3, with 10 bases lining up with TRBD2. The trim removed 0 bases at V and 3 bases at J, leaving 1 base unmatched. Germline lookup yields CDR1 SGHNT and CDR2 YYREEE (reference sequence). CDR3 length equals 15 residues. This chain's CDR3 is CASSLGLAGTDTQYF. The CDR3 coding sequence is TGTGCCAGCAGCTTGGGACTAGCGGGTACAGATACGCAGTATTTT.

The V and J genes are TRBV11-2 and TRBJ2-2; weak D call: TRBD1 (6 bases). CDR3 length: 16 amino acids. Germline V lookup: CDR1 SGHAT, CDR2 FQNNGV. The V end lost 6 bases, the J end lost 1 base, and 15 bases lay between the germline ends. CDR3 residues: CASRFPGTLNTGELFF. The CDR3 DNA reads as TGTGCCAGCAGGTTCCCCGGGACACTGAACACCGGGGAGCTGTTTTTT. The whole variable domain, remainder taken from reference TRBV11-2 and TRBJ2-2, is EAGVAQSPRYKIIEKRQSVAFWCNPISGHATLYWYQQILGQGPKLLIQFQNNGVVDDSQLPKDRFSAERLKGVDSTLKIQPAKLEDSAVYLCASRFPGTLNTGELFFGEGSRLTVL.

The chain carries TRBV5-1 and TRBJ2-7; D ambiguous. This CDR3 has 15 residues. The V and J ends lost 0 bases and 7 bases respectively, with 17 bases between them. The germline V gene has CDR1 SGHRS and CDR2 YFSETQ. CDR3 sequence: CASSLEGRTLGEQYF. CDR3 bases: TGCGCCAGCAGCTTGGAAGGTCGCACCTTGGGAGAGCAGTACTTC. The variable domain in full, with the rest retrieved from reference TRBV5-1 and TRBJ2-7, is KAGVTQTPRYLIKTRGQQVTLSCSPISGHRSVSWYQQTPGQGLQFLFEYFSETQRNKGNFPGRFSGRQFSNSRSEMNVSTLELGDSALYLCASSLEGRTLGEQYFGPGTRLTVT.

This sequence joins TRBV10-2 and TRBJ1-2, with 10 bases identical to TRBD1. With 2 bases clipped from V and 7 bases from J, the junction kept 7 bases outside the gene matches. CDR1 and CDR2 (germline): WSHSY, SAAADI. The CDR3 has 15 amino acids. The CDR3 here is CASSERGQGVPGYTF. The DNA for the CDR3 is TGCGCCAGCAGTGAGCGTGGACAGGGGGTGCCTGGCTACACCTTC.